Below are 15 T cell receptor beta chains sequenced from a single sample in a study of T cells in Graves' hyperthyroidism and ophthalmopathy. Researchers amplified the TCR beta CDR3 regions from RNA transcripts. A set of HTBI primers served as the primers for a first-round RT-PCR of the TCR CDR3. Using its own MiXCR run on the multiplex PCR reads, TCRdb lists one record per CDR3 protein. The repertoire holds fewer than 450,000 distinct CDR3 sequences, with less than 20% as singletons. The sample was blood. The source of these receptors is a man aged 18 to 29 with Graves' ophthalmopathy.

This clonotype was observed a few times. The V and J genes are TRBV7-9 and TRBJ1-4; D call uncertain. Looked up from germline, CDR1 is SEHNR and CDR2 is FQNEAQ (reference sequence). The V end lost 11 bases, the J end lost 10 bases, and 20 bases lay between the germline ends. The CDR3 is made up of 13 amino acids. As DNA, the CDR3 is TGTGCCGGAAGGGAGTTACCCCCCGGAAAACTGTTTTTT. The encoded protein is CAGRELPPGKLFF.

This clonotype appeared many times. The chain is built from TRBV20-1 and TRBJ2-1; TRBD1 is a possible D gene (6 bases). From germline, CDR1 is DFQATT and CDR2 SNEGSKA (reference sequence). The CDR3 is made up of 16 amino acids. V was cut by 2 bases and J by 3 bases, with 17 bases left in between. In nucleotides, the CDR3 is TGCAGTGCTAGATCCCTCACAGGGCCCTTCTACAATGAGCAGTTCTTC. Protein sequence: CSARSLTGPFYNEQFF.

This clonotype has more than one count but fewer than ten. The chain links TRBV27 to TRBJ1-6; D unresolved. The length of the CDR3 is 14 residues. Germline loops: CDR1 MNHEY, CDR2 SMNVEV (reference sequence). Trimming stripped 3 bases from V and 5 bases from J, with 8 bases between. Here the CDR3 reads CASSFGPNNSPLHF. The CDR3, as DNA: TGTGCCAGCAGTTTCGGACCTAATAATTCACCCCTCCACTTT.

This clonotype was seen a handful of times. For the CDR3, the DNA is TGCGCCAGCAGCTGGACAGGGGATAATGAAAAACTGTTTTTT. This translates into CASSWTGDNEKLFF. The chain carries TRBV10-2 and TRBJ1-4; 9 nucleotides agree with TRBD1. V shed 6 bases and J 4 bases; nucleotides not matched to a gene: 3. The CDR3 is 14 amino acids. The germline V gene has CDR1 WSHSY and CDR2 SAAADI.

This clonotype showed up many times. The CDR3 here is CASSPVATNEKLFF. The CDR3 bases are TGTGCCAGCTCACCAGTTGCAACTAATGAAAAACTGTTTTTT. The gene calls are TRBV18 and TRBJ1-4, with D unresolved. CDR3 length: 14 residues. V was shortened by 2 bases and J by 0 bases, with 4 bases between the two germline ends. Germline CDR1 reads KGHSH; CDR2 reads LQKENI.

This clonotype was seen repeatedly, ten times or more. The gene calls are TRBV18 and TRBJ1-5, with D tentatively TRBD1 (5 bases). V was shortened by 4 bases and J by 5 bases, with 12 bases between the two germline ends. CDR1 is KGHSH and CDR2 is LQKENI in the germline V gene. The CDR3 is made up of 14 amino acids. CDR3 loop: CASSQDTGDQPQHF. DNA for the CDR3: TGTGCCAGCTCACAGGACACAGGCGATCAGCCCCAGCATTTT.

The table lists this clonotype with many counts. V is TRBV6-6 and J is TRBJ1-2; maybe TRBD1 (5 bases). The CDR3 is 13 residues long. V lost 2 bases and J 8 bases, leaving 12 bases between the germline ends. Germline V gene sequence: CDR1 MNHNY, CDR2 SVGAGI (reference sequence). The CDR3 nucleotides are TGTGCCAGCAGTTACCAGGGTTTGGAAGGCTACACCTTC. As protein: CASSYQGLEGYTF.

This clonotype was detected many times. The genes are TRBV27 and TRBJ2-1; TRBD2 agrees at 15 bases. The CDR3 sequence is 16 residues long. V shed 6 bases, J shed 5 bases, and the junction held 5 bases outside the gene matches. Germline V CDR1 and CDR2: MNHEY, SMNVEV (reference sequence). CDR3 nucleotides: TGTGCCAGCAGCTCAGGACTAGCGGGGGGGAACAATGAGCAGTTCTTC. Protein sequence: CASSSGLAGGNNEQFF.

In its sample, this clonotype was seen a few times. The chain employs TRBV10-3 and TRBJ2-5; 7 bases are a match to TRBD1. Germline loops: CDR1 ENHRY, CDR2 SYGVKD. This CDR3 spans 14 amino acids. V lost 0 bases to trimming and J lost 5 bases; unmatched junction nucleotides: 3. The CDR3 is CAISESGGRETQYF. For the CDR3, the DNA is TGTGCCATCAGTGAGTCAGGGGGCAGGGAGACCCAGTACTTC.

This clonotype appeared many times. The rearrangement links TRBV28 to TRBJ2-1, with 9 nucleotides matching TRBD2. Germline trimming cut 4 bases from V and 8 bases from J; bases unmatched to any gene: 6. CDR1 MDHEN and CDR2 SYDVKM come from the germline V gene. CDR3 length: 14 residues. In DNA, the CDR3 is TGTGCCAGCAGTTCAGCGGGGGGCCGGGATGAGCAGTTCTTC. Amino acid sequence: CASSSAGGRDEQFF.

This clonotype was recorded many times. This chain links TRBV27 with TRBJ1-5; D not resolved. From germline, CDR1 is MNHEY and CDR2 SMNVEV (reference sequence). Trimming removed 0 bases at V and 1 base at J, with 7 bases between. The CDR3 covers 15 residues. The CDR3 region is CASSLSVDSNQPQHF. CDR3 nucleotide sequence: TGTGCCAGCAGTTTATCGGTGGACAGCAATCAGCCCCAGCATTTT.

This clonotype was seen more than once but under ten times. The chain has TRBV2 and TRBJ2-5; 12 positions agree with TRBD2. Germline V gene lookup returns CDR1 SNHLY and CDR2 FYNNEI. After removal of 2 bases from V and 2 bases from J, the junction contained 9 bases not matched to a gene. This CDR3 has 18 residues. CDR3 DNA: TGTGCCAGCAGTGAAAGTTCTAGCGGGGGGGCGTTTCAAGAGACCCAGTACTTC. Translating it yields CASSESSSGGAFQETQYF.

The chain is built from TRBV7-4 and TRBJ1-4; D remains ambiguous. This CDR3 contains 16 residues. CDR1 is SGHVT and CDR2 is SQSDAQ in the germline V gene. Trimming removed 1 base from V and 11 bases from J, with 20 bases in between. CDR3 DNA sequence: TGTGCCAGCAGCTTAGTTGACGGTCCCCCGCGTGATAAACTGTTTTTT. Encoded protein: CASSLVDGPPRDKLFF.

This clonotype appeared a few times. V gene TRBV20-1 combines with J gene TRBJ1-5; D unclear. The CDR3 consists of 12 residues. V shed 4 bases and J shed 3 bases, with 7 bases lying between them. The V gene's germline CDR1 is DFQATT and CDR2 SNEGSKA (reference sequence). The chain's CDR3 is CSATELNQPQHF. The DNA of the CDR3 is TGCAGTGCTACAGAACTCAATCAGCCCCAGCATTTT.

This clonotype was seen at least ten times. This chain links TRBV9 with TRBJ2-7; TRBD2 is a possible D gene (6 bases). The V and J ends lost 0 bases and 3 bases respectively, with 10 bases between them. The CDR3 consists of 14 residues. Per the germline V gene, CDR1 is SGDLS and CDR2 is YYNGEE. For the CDR3, the DNA is TGTGCCAGCAGCGTAGGGAGGGAAGGCTACGAGCAGTACTTC. It translates to CASSVGREGYEQYF.